Given below is one T cell receptor beta chain in context. This clonotype was observed a handful of times. Its antigen target is currently unknown. The input lacks base qualities; no much larger clone sits a single base away. Its CDR3 holds 14 amino acids, cysteine through phenylalanine. Only CDR3 DNA is held: 42 bases, read in frame from base 1. According to the germline V gene (reference sequence), CDR1 reads PRHDT and CDR2 reads FYEKMQ. Unmatched junction bases come to 3, with V trimmed by 2 bases and J by 8 bases. This entry comes from a study of T cells after yellow fever vaccination (dated by TCRdb to the late 2010s). Broadly, across the study: The SMART-Seq v4 Ultra Low Input RNA kit was used to prepare libraries from fractions with low cell numbers. Bulk TCR alpha and beta repertoires were sequenced longitudinally to track T-cell clones before and after primary and booster YFV17D yellow fever vaccination. Two healthy male donors made up the cohort, one aged 18 to 30 years and the other aged 30 to 40 years. Blood samples were taken at several timepoints before and after primary and secondary immunization, and bulk PBMC replicates and cell subsets were isolated. General findings and caveats noted by the study authors: Computational filtering was needed because FACS-sorted repertoires could contain abundant contaminating clonotypes from the bulk population. Most clones expanded after primary vaccination were re-detected after the booster (almost 98% of CD4 and roughly 87% of CD8), suggesting broad memory maintenance. Because only a couple of donors were included in the study, the extent to which the findings can be generalized is limited. Compared with the primary T-cell response, the secondary T-cell response was faster but weaker, reaching its peak on day 5 rather than on day 15. A small share of clonotypes occurred in both CD4 and CD8 compartments, likely arising from convergent recombination.

Per the publication, the treatment or condition label means: live attenuated yellow fever vaccine strain. Two biological replicates of bulk PBMCs were collected at each blood-draw timepoint. A standard Ficoll-Paque protocol was used to isolate PBMCs from peripheral blood. TriZol was used to extract RNA from bulk PBMCs, CD4 and CD8 fractions, and dextramer-positive and dextramer-negative fractions. TCR cDNA was synthesized by 5'RACE template switching, through which a universal primer site and unique molecular identifiers were introduced. Priming of cDNA synthesis was performed from both the TCR alpha and TCR beta constant segments. Library amplification involved two PCR steps, and the second step added sample barcodes and sequencing adapters. Sequencing of libraries was done on Illumina HiSeq 2500 (2x100 bp) or NovaSeq (2x150 bp). The original methods were these. Demultiplexing of reads and collapsing into UMI consensus sequences were performed with MIGEC, and V(D)J alignment was carried out with MiXCR. Using edgeR on replicate PBMC samples, clonotypes were called vaccine-responding if FDR was below 0.01 and the log2 fold change was above 5 up to day 15. Each bulk clonotype received a CD4 or CD8 identity based on whether the sequenced CD4 or CD8 repertoire contained that clonotype at higher abundance. Using fastp trimming at Q25 and MiXCR clonotype assembly, TCRdb reanalyzed the public sequencing data and kept in-frame beta chains. Every distinct CDR3 protein forms one entry, paired with its most common genes and DNA. These V and J calls are TCRdb output, not the study's own analysis. Counted in this sample were some 560,000 distinct CDR3 sequences; around 16% of them appeared once. 17% of the sample lies in the top ten.

Sequencing was performed on PBMCs, taken 4 to 5 days after the first yellow fever vaccination. The V and J segments used are TRBV13 and TRBJ1-6; 7 bases in between match TRBD1. This receptor was taken from a man aged 18 to 30 who received the YFV17D yellow fever vaccine. CDR3 reads: CASSLPGTDSPLHF. The nucleotides are TGTGCCAGCAGCTTACCGGGGACAGATTCACCCCTCCACTTT. Extended through the reference TRBV13 and TRBJ1-6 proteins, this CDR3 yields the full variable domain: AAGVIQSPRHLIKEKRETATLKCYPIPRHDTVYWYQQGPGQDPQFLISFYEKMQSDKGSIPDRFSAQQFSDYHSELNMSSLELGDSALYFCASSLPGTDSPLHFGNGTRLTVT.